This passage covers 28 T cell receptor beta chains from one sample sequenced in a study of T cell responses to AZD1222 COVID-19 vaccine. TCRdb's copy holds only in-frame clones and misses some; the assay was immunoSEQ multiplex PCR. The table has roughly 200,000 clones, 85% to 95% seen once. Sequenced here: peripheral blood, sampled 28 days after the second dose of the MenACWY control vaccine. These receptors were obtained from an adult who received the MenACWY meningococcal vaccine as a control.

A note on this clone: The missing conserved phenylalanine or tryptophan at the end of this CDR3 makes a read error likely. The DNA is left out, because the CDR3 cannot be placed on it with certainty; the CDR3 is given as TCRdb lists it. This chain joins TRBV6-5 and TRBJ1-4. The CDR3 spans 11 residues, counting both ends. Germline assignment: CDR1 MNHEY and CDR2 SVGAGI. CDR3 in amino acids: CASRLPGTASP.

In its sample, this clone was seen a few times. DNA of the CDR3: TGTGCCAGCAGCGGGACCACAGATACGCAGTATTTT. This encodes CASSGTTDTQYF. This rearrangement joins TRBV7-9 to TRBJ2-3; D possibly uses TRBD1 or TRBD2 (5 bases each). Trimming pared 5 bases from V and 2 bases from J, leaving 5 bases between. The CDR3 totals 12 residues. Germline lookup yields CDR1 SEHNR and CDR2 FQNEAQ (reference sequence).

The chain recombines TRBV12-5 with TRBJ2-2, with TRBD2 identical over 7 bases. The ends lost 2 bases at V and 4 bases at J; junction bases unmatched: 10. Germline CDR1 is LGHNT and CDR2 is FRNRAP. CDR3 length: 17 residues. The CDR3 sequence is CASGLPPWGGGTGELFF. In nucleotides, the CDR3 is TGTGCTAGTGGTTTGCCTCCGTGGGGGGGAGGCACCGGGGAGCTGTTTTTT.

A note on this clone: The sample contains more than one DNA sequence encoding this CDR3. V gene TRBV4-1 combines with J gene TRBJ2-7, with 8 nucleotides matching TRBD1. The trim removed 1 base at V and 3 bases at J, leaving 2 bases unmatched. CDR1 is MGHRA, CDR2 YSYEKL, per germline. CDR3 length equals 14 residues. The CDR3 protein is CASSQGDRGYEQYF. In DNA form, the CDR3 reads TGCGCCAGCAGCCAAGGCGACAGGGGCTACGAGCAGTACTTC.

The J gene is TRBJ2-7, the V gene TRBV7-9; D is unresolved. The V end was cut by 2 bases, the J end by 2 bases, with 13 bases between. The CDR3 has 15 amino acids. Per the germline V gene, CDR1 is SEHNR and CDR2 is FQNEAQ (reference sequence). The chain's CDR3 is CASSLRQTSTYEQYF. CDR3 nucleotides: TGTGCCAGCAGCTTACGGCAGACTTCTACCTACGAGCAGTACTTC.

The V call is TRBV5-1, the J call TRBJ2-7, with D hard to call. The germline V gene encodes CDR1 SGHRS and CDR2 YFSETQ. V lost 3 bases and J lost 0, with 13 bases in between. The CDR3 contains 15 residues. This CDR3 reads CASSSEPAPSYEQYF. CDR3 coding DNA: TGCGCCAGCAGCTCGGAGCCCGCTCCCTCCTACGAGCAGTACTTC. Based on the CDR3 plus reference TRBV5-1 and TRBJ2-7, the full variable domain is KAGVTQTPRYLIKTRGQQVTLSCSPISGHRSVSWYQQTPGQGLQFLFEYFSETQRNKGNFPGRFSGRQFSNSRSEMNVSTLELGDSALYLCASSSEPAPSYEQYFGPGTRLTVT.

The chain combines TRBV18 with TRBJ1-1; 7 bases map to TRBD1. V dropped 0 bases and J dropped 0; count of bases not matched to a gene: 7. The CDR3 is 17 residues long. Germline V gene sequence: CDR1 KGHSH, CDR2 LQKENI. The CDR3 region is CASSPPGQGGMNTEAFF. In DNA form, the CDR3 reads TGTGCCAGCTCACCACCGGGGCAGGGGGGGATGAACACTGAAGCTTTCTTT.

The chain is built from TRBV6-2 or TRBV6-3 and TRBJ1-5, with a tentative D call TRBD1 (5 bases). CDR3 length: 15 residues. V was trimmed by 0 bases and J by 9 bases, leaving 15 bases between them. Germline CDR1 MNHEY, CDR2 SVGEGT. The DNA for the CDR3 is TGTGCCAGCAGTTACTCGGCTTTGGAGAGGGGGCCCCAGCATTTT. Protein sequence: CASSYSALERGPQHF.

This clone was detected once. The gene calls are TRBV3-1 (or the pseudogene TRBV3-2) and TRBJ1-5, with D possibly being TRBD1 (5 bases). The CDR3 extends over 13 amino acids. Germline CDR1 reads LGHDT; CDR2 reads YNNKEL (reference sequence). V dropped 1 base and J dropped 7 bases, with 8 bases sitting between them. The CDR3 DNA sequence: TGTGCCAGCAGCCAAGGGAGGGACCAGCCCCAGCATTTT. Translated, it gives CASSQGRDQPQHF.

The V and J genes are TRBV28 and TRBJ1-6, with 9 positions matching TRBD1. The V segment lost 2 bases and the J segment 10 bases; nucleotides outside the gene matches: 3. This CDR3 has 14 amino acids. The V gene's germline CDR1 is MDHEN and CDR2 SYDVKM. The CDR3 DNA reads TGTGCCAGCAGTTTAGGGGACAGGGTCTCACCCCTCCACTTT. It is translated as CASSLGDRVSPLHF.

The chain employs TRBV4-1 and TRBJ2-3, with 9 positions matching TRBD2. Germline trimming cut 4 bases from V and 1 base from J; bases unmatched to any gene: 9. The length of the CDR3 is 17 residues. Germline CDR1 and CDR2: MGHRA and YSYEKL. CDR3 DNA sequence: TGCGCCAGCAGCCCTCGGAGGGGCGGGGGGGGCACAGATACGCAGTATTTT. Protein: CASSPRRGGGGTDTQYF.

The chain recombines TRBV4-3 with TRBJ2-3; 13 bases match TRBD2. Germline lookup yields CDR1 LGHNA and CDR2 YSLEER. Trimming cost V 5 bases and J 1 base; bases outside gene matches: 3. The CDR3 loop spans 16 amino acids. The chain's CDR3 is CASSVGLAGGTDTQYF. The CDR3 bases are TGCGCCAGCAGCGTCGGACTAGCGGGGGGCACAGATACGCAGTATTTT.

The V and J genes are TRBV5-1 and TRBJ1-2; 12 nucleotides match TRBD1. The CDR3 spans 15 residues. V shed 3 bases, J shed 5 bases, and the junction held 5 bases outside the gene matches. In germline, CDR1 is SGHRS, CDR2 YFSETQ. CDR3 in DNA: TGCGCCAGCAGCTCAGAGGGACAGGGGGCGTATGGCTACACCTTC. Its translation is CASSSEGQGAYGYTF.

This sequence joins TRBV3-1 (or the pseudogene TRBV3-2) and TRBJ1-1; D is unclear. The CDR3 has 16 amino acids. V was cut by 1 base and J by 0 bases, with 12 bases left in between. The germline V gene has CDR1 LGHDT and CDR2 YNNKEL (reference sequence). The CDR3 is CASSQGTKGMNTEAFF. Here the CDR3 DNA reads TGTGCCAGCAGCCAAGGTACGAAAGGGATGAACACTGAAGCTTTCTTT.

V usage is TRBV9 and J usage is TRBJ2-1, with D uncertain. The germline V gene encodes CDR1 SGDLS and CDR2 YYNGEE. V gave up 0 bases and J gave up 1 base, with 8 bases separating them. This CDR3 comprises 15 residues. CDR3 nucleotides: TGTGCCAGCAGCGTAGGCGCCGGTTCCTACAATGAGCAGTTCTTC. Encoded protein: CASSVGAGSYNEQFF. The full variable domain, with the rest looked up from reference TRBV9 and TRBJ2-1, is DSGVTQTPKHLITATGQRVTLRCSPRSGDLSVYWYQQSLDQGLQFLIQYYNGEERAKGNILERFSAQQFPDLHSELNLSSLELGDSALYFCASSVGAGSYNEQFFGPGTRLTVL.

The chain couples TRBV13 to TRBJ2-7; D remains unclear. The CDR3 contains 13 residues. Germline V gene data show CDR1 as PRHDT and CDR2 as FYEKMQ (reference sequence). The V end was cut by 3 bases, the J end by 4 bases, with 10 bases between. The CDR3 here is CASSFGSRYEQYF. For the CDR3, the DNA is TGTGCCAGCAGCTTCGGCAGTCGGTACGAGCAGTACTTC.

The rearrangement links TRBV11-2 to TRBJ1-1, with a tentative D call TRBD1 (6 bases). Germline V gene sequence: CDR1 SGHAT, CDR2 FQNNGV. The V and J ends lost 1 base and 6 bases respectively, with 12 bases between them. The CDR3 length is 14 residues. Written as DNA, the CDR3 is TGTGCCAGCAGCTTAGGGGCAGGGGAAGCTGAAGCTTTCTTT. It codes for CASSLGAGEAEAFF.

The chain has TRBV19 and TRBJ1-2, with TRBD1 identical over 8 bases. Unmatched junction bases numbered 3, after V lost 5 bases and J lost 4 bases. Germline loops: CDR1 LNHDA, CDR2 SQIVND (reference sequence). The CDR3 sequence is 13 residues long. The CDR3, as DNA: TGTGCCAGTAGTGTACAGGGGGTCTATGGCTACACCTTC. Translating it yields CASSVQGVYGYTF.

The CDR3: CATSRAGTGGRGDTGELFF. The CDR3 region has the DNA TGTGCCACCAGCAGAGCCGGGACAGGGGGGCGCGGGGACACCGGGGAGCTGTTTTTT. The chain recombines TRBV15 with TRBJ2-2; 11 bases fit TRBD1. CDR1 LNHNV and CDR2 YYDKDF come from the germline V gene (reference sequence). The length of the CDR3 is 19 residues. Trimming took 1 base from V and 3 from J; bases not matched to a gene: 10. The full variable domain, rest sourced from reference TRBV15 and TRBJ2-2, is DAMVIQNPRYQVTQFGKPVTLSCSQTLNHNVMYWYQQKSSQAPKLLFHYYDKDFNNEADTPDNFQSRRPNTSFCFLDIRSPGLGDTAMYLCATSRAGTGGRGDTGELFFGEGSRLTVL.

The chain employs TRBV18 and TRBJ1-1; D is possibly TRBD1 (5 bases). Deletions cut 1 base from V and 7 bases from J, with 7 bases between. Germline-derived CDR1 and CDR2 are KGHSH and LQKENI. The CDR3 is 12 amino acids. The CDR3 nucleotides read TGTGCCAGCTCACCACGGGGGGGTGAAGCTTTCTTT. Its protein is CASSPRGGEAFF.

The CDR3 here is CAISELDRGGFEQYF. In DNA, the CDR3 is TGTGCCATCAGTGAATTGGACAGGGGGGGCTTCGAGCAGTACTTC. The chain uses TRBV10-3 and TRBJ2-7, with 10 nucleotides matching TRBD1. Germline lookup yields CDR1 ENHRY and CDR2 SYGVKD. Trimming at V came to 3 bases and at J to 6 bases, leaving 8 bases not matched to a gene. This CDR3 region has 15 residues.

The chain recombines TRBV4-3 with TRBJ1-1; D not certain. Germline values: CDR1 LGHNA, CDR2 YSLEER. Trimming removed 0 bases at V and 4 bases at J, with 6 bases between. The CDR3 runs 13 residues. CDR3: CASSQDLGTEAFF. CDR3 DNA: TGCGCCAGCAGCCAAGATCTGGGCACTGAAGCTTTCTTT.

The chain couples TRBV28 to TRBJ1-2, with D perhaps matching TRBD1 (6 bases). The CDR3 has 13 residues. CDR1 and CDR2 (germline): MDHEN, SYDVKM. The V end was cut by 7 bases, the J end by 2 bases, with 11 bases between. Here the CDR3 DNA reads TGTGCCAGCAACAATCAGGGGAACTATGGCTACACCTTC. It codes for CASNNQGNYGYTF.

V is TRBV4-2 and J is TRBJ2-1; possibly TRBD2 for D (6 bases). CDR3 length equals 16 residues. Trimming left V 1 base short and J 1 base short, with 11 bases between. Looked up from germline, CDR1 is LGHNA and CDR2 is YNFKEQ. CDR3 loop: CASSQGNLASYNEQFF. The CDR3 nucleotides are TGTGCCAGCAGCCAAGGTAACCTAGCGTCCTACAATGAGCAGTTCTTC.

The rearrangement links TRBV4-2 to TRBJ2-6; possibly TRBD1 for D (5 bases). Trimming pared 4 bases from V and 0 bases from J, leaving 16 bases between. The V gene's germline CDR1 is LGHNA and CDR2 YNFKEQ. The length of the CDR3 is 18 residues. The CDR3 DNA sequence: TGTGCCAGCAGCCCATTAGGGGCAGGAAGCTCTGGGGCCAACGTCCTGACTTTC. This gives the protein CASSPLGAGSSGANVLTF.

V gene TRBV5-1 combines with J gene TRBJ2-7; 7 nucleotides agree with TRBD1. Trimming took 5 bases from V and 2 from J; bases not matched to a gene: 4. This CDR3 contains 13 residues. Germline CDR1 SGHRS, CDR2 YFSETQ. The CDR3 bases are TGCGCCAGCAGTAGGACAGGTCCCTACGAGCAGTACTTC. Encoded protein: CASSRTGPYEQYF.

The V and J genes are TRBV15 and TRBJ1-5, with D maybe TRBD1 (5 bases). Looked up from germline, CDR1 is LNHNV and CDR2 is YYDKDF (reference sequence). V lost 2 bases, J lost 7 bases, and 12 bases lay in between. This CDR3 comprises 14 residues. The CDR3 reads CATSRPGGGQPQHF. In DNA form, the CDR3 reads TGTGCCACCAGCAGACCCGGGGGAGGGCAGCCCCAGCATTTT.

V gene TRBV19 combines with J gene TRBJ1-4, with unresolved D. CDR3 length: 12 amino acids. Germline CDR1 is LNHDA and CDR2 is SQIVND (reference sequence). V lost 8 bases and J 6 bases, leaving 10 bases between the germline ends. CDR3 in DNA: TGTGCCAGTGGGGTTGCGGATGAAAAACTGTTTTTT. Translated, it gives CASGVADEKLFF.